A single sample is the source of the 17 T cell receptor beta chains below, sequenced in a study of CD8 T cells in ankylosing spondylitis. Findings and caveats of the study: For ankylosing spondylitis blood, a TCR beta motif of 7 or 8 highly homologous variants appeared characteristic.

For these TCRs, the target antigens are not known. TCRdb recomputed calls from the 5' RACE reads with MiXCR, one row per CDR3 protein. Of about 450,000 distinct CDR3 sequences listed, 20% to 30% are singletons. Specimen: blood, either unsorted or a sorted T cell fraction (not recorded which). The source is a male donor with ankylosing spondylitis.

This clonotype occurred a few times. The rearrangement uses TRBV29-1 and TRBJ2-3; 7 bases align to TRBD1. The CDR3 has 17 residues. Germline-derived CDR1 and CDR2 are SQVTM and ANQGSEA. Germline trimming cut 7 bases from V and 1 base from J; bases unmatched to any gene: 17. DNA of the CDR3: TGCAGCGCCGAACCGGCCCGGATAGGGACAGGCACAGATACGCAGTATTTT. This encodes CSAEPARIGTGTDTQYF.

This clonotype was recorded a few times. V is TRBV7-9 and J is TRBJ2-1; 10 bases are shared with TRBD1. There are 14 residues in the CDR3. Germline V CDR1 and CDR2: SEHNR, FQNEAQ (reference sequence). Trimming cost V 4 bases and J 6 bases; bases outside gene matches: 3. CDR3 bases: TGTGCCAGCAGCTCCGACAGGGGGCTCAATGAGCAGTTCTTC. Its protein product is CASSSDRGLNEQFF.

The chain uses TRBV27 and TRBJ2-3, with 12 nucleotides matching TRBD2. The trim removed 3 bases at V and 3 bases at J, leaving 10 bases unmatched. The CDR3 covers 18 residues. Germline V lookup: CDR1 MNHEY, CDR2 SMNVEV (reference sequence). The CDR3 sequence: CASSFTSGLAGTTDTQYF. The CDR3 DNA reads TGTGCCAGCAGTTTTACTTCCGGACTAGCGGGAACAACAGATACGCAGTATTTT.

Concerning this clonotype: One end of the junction is discordant with germline, which a read error may explain. The V and J genes are TRBV7-8 and TRBJ2-3; D gene unclear. This CDR3 contains 15 residues. From germline, CDR1 is SGHVS and CDR2 FQNEAQ. In DNA form, the CDR3 reads TGTGCCAGCAGCTTAGCGGCCGAGGCGTCAGATACGAAGTATTTT. It specifies CASSLAAEASDTKYF.

V is TRBV2 and J is TRBJ1-3; D gene uncertain. V lost 6 bases and J lost 0, with 9 bases in between. Per the germline V gene, CDR1 is SNHLY and CDR2 is FYNNEI. This CDR3 is 14 amino acids long. The chain's CDR3 is CASSASHSGNTIYF. In DNA form, the CDR3 reads TGTGCCAGCAGCGCATCACACTCTGGAAACACCATATATTTT.

This rearrangement joins TRBV15 to TRBJ2-1, with D unresolved. The CDR3 length is 16 residues. The germline V gene encodes CDR1 LNHNV and CDR2 YYDKDF (reference sequence). Trimming shortened V by 0 bases and J by 8 bases, and 17 bases separated the two germline ends. CDR3 bases: TGTGCCACCAGCAGAGATAAAAACAAGCTTTTCGATGAGCAGTTCTTC. Translated: CATSRDKNKLFDEQFF.

The chain couples TRBV20-1 to TRBJ1-1, with 8 nucleotides matching TRBD1. This CDR3 region has 15 residues. Germline V CDR1 and CDR2: DFQATT, SNEGSKA (reference sequence). V gave up 0 bases and J gave up 5 bases; unmatched junction bases: 8. In DNA, the CDR3 is TGCAGTGCTAGAGATGGCGGCAGGGGGCGGACTGAAGCTTTCTTT. Residues: CSARDGGRGRTEAFF.

The chain joins TRBV9 to TRBJ1-4, with a tentative D call TRBD1 (5 bases). The CDR3 spans 16 residues. Germline CDR1 reads SGDLS; CDR2 reads YYNGEE. Trimming left V 0 bases short and J 2 bases short, with 11 bases between. The CDR3 sequence is CASSVDARDTNEKLFF. The CDR3 coding sequence is TGTGCCAGCAGCGTAGACGCCCGGGACACTAATGAAAAACTGTTTTTT.

This clonotype was seen repeatedly, ten times or more. The chain is built from TRBV6-2 or TRBV6-3 and TRBJ2-3; D tentatively fits TRBD1 or TRBD2 (6 bases each). The CDR3 is 15 amino acids. The V and J ends lost 5 bases and 6 bases respectively, with 18 bases between them. Looked up from germline, CDR1 is MNHEY and CDR2 is SVGEGT. The CDR3 DNA reads TGTGCCAGCAGTCCCGGGGGCGGAGGGGCCGATACGCAGTATTTT. This gives the protein CASSPGGGGADTQYF.

The gene calls are TRBV20-1 and TRBJ2-1; the match to TRBD2 covers 8 bases. The ends lost 5 bases at V and 0 bases at J; junction bases unmatched: 6. Germline-derived CDR1 and CDR2 are DFQATT and SNEGSKA (reference sequence). The CDR3 consists of 15 residues. CDR3 amino acids: CSAGKGLDSYNEQFF. DNA of the CDR3: TGCAGTGCTGGGAAGGGACTAGACTCCTACAATGAGCAGTTCTTC.

In its sample, this clonotype was seen a few times. The genes are TRBV12-3 or TRBV12-4 and TRBJ2-5; weak D call: TRBD1 (5 bases). V was cut by 0 bases and J by 9 bases, with 14 bases left in between. The CDR3 runs to 14 residues. CDR3 nucleotides: TGTGCCAGCAGTTTAGCTGAAGGCGTAGGGGCCCAGTACTTC. This codes for CASSLAEGVGAQYF.

The rearrangement joins TRBV4-1 to TRBJ1-6; D ambiguous. V was trimmed by 1 base and J by 10 bases, leaving 23 bases between them. CDR1 MGHRA and CDR2 YSYEKL come from the germline V gene. The CDR3 contains 18 residues. CDR3 amino acids: CASSQGIIRGFSRSPLHF. The DNA of the CDR3 is TGCGCCAGCAGCCAAGGGATAATCAGAGGGTTTTCTAGGTCACCCCTCCACTTT.

The chain recombines TRBV12-3 or TRBV12-4 with TRBJ1-6; tentatively, D is TRBD1 (5 bases). Trimming removed 7 bases at V and 11 bases at J, with 15 bases between. The CDR3 contains 13 residues. CDR3 protein: CASTAGEEAPLHF. CDR3 coding DNA: TGTGCCAGCACCGCGGGGGAGGAGGCACCCCTCCACTTT.

The V and J genes are TRBV7-2 and TRBJ1-2; no reliable D call. Germline-derived CDR1 and CDR2 are SGHTA and FQGNSA. The CDR3 has 15 amino acids. Trimming pared 0 bases from V and 0 bases from J, leaving 8 bases between. CDR3 residues: CASSLAQQPNYGYTF. The CDR3 DNA follows: TGTGCCAGCAGCTTAGCGCAACAGCCTAACTATGGCTACACCTTC.

This clonotype was detected only a few times. The V call is TRBV20-1, the J call TRBJ2-7; 9 positions agree with TRBD2. The V and J ends lost 7 bases and 2 bases, in that order; junction bases with no gene match: 9. The CDR3 sequence is 14 residues long. Germline V gene sequence: CDR1 DFQATT, CDR2 SNEGSKA (reference sequence). The CDR3 spells CSVLAGAGAYEQYF. In nucleotides, the CDR3 is TGCAGTGTTTTAGCGGGAGCGGGCGCCTACGAGCAGTACTTC.

This clonotype was picked up a small number of times. CDR3 DNA sequence: TGTGCCACCAGCAGAGATCCAACCAGTGGGCAGTTCTTC. Translated, it gives CATSRDPTSGQFF. The rearrangement joins TRBV15 to TRBJ2-1, with D unclear. From germline, CDR1 is LNHNV and CDR2 YYDKDF (reference sequence). This CDR3 spans 13 amino acids. Between the trimmed V and J ends, which lost 0 bases and 12 bases, there was a span of 12 bases.

This sequence joins TRBV20-1 and TRBJ1-5; no firm D call. The V end was cut by 4 bases, the J end by 1 base, with 5 bases between. This CDR3 spans 12 amino acids. Per the germline V gene, CDR1 is DFQATT and CDR2 is SNEGSKA (reference sequence). Here the CDR3 reads CSAKESNQPQHF. For the CDR3, the DNA is TGCAGTGCTAAGGAGAGCAATCAGCCCCAGCATTTT.